The subject of this entry is one T cell receptor (beta chain). This clone was picked up a small number of times. There is no known antigen for this receptor. It has no much larger one-base neighbor in the sample; base qualities were not kept. CDR1 is given as MGHRA and CDR2 as YSYEKL, both from the germline V gene. V loses 0 bases at its end and J loses 5 bases; junction bases beyond the gene matches: 4. From its cysteine to its phenylalanine, the CDR3 spans 15 amino acids. The kept DNA is CDR3 alone, 45 bases in frame from the first base. The cohort consisted of 666 healthy bone marrow donors. At the time of sampling, all cohort members were nominally healthy, though unrecorded immune exposures were likely present. The donor was CMV seropositive and was included in the group of almost 300 seropositive cohort members. Each donor provided a peripheral blood sample, and peripheral blood mononuclear cells were used for TCR beta sequencing. The Qiagen DNeasy Blood Extraction Kit was used to extract genomic DNA from the blood cell samples.

The data belong to a study of cytomegalovirus exposure and HLA in healthy donors (dated by TCRdb to the late 2010s). Concerning the study at large: In an earlier analysis of 450 to 750 of the donors, about 260 Gb of sequence data and approximately 120 million unique TCR beta sequences from some 170 million T cells were reported. The T cell repertoires of roughly 660 subjects were profiled by immunosequencing and related to cytomegalovirus serostatus. To predict cytomegalovirus infection status, the study brought together high-throughput TCR immunosequencing, statistical association of individual TCRs with disease status, and machine learning. Among under 450 genotyped donors of the cohort, an average of about 240,000 unique TCR beta nucleotide sequences were sequenced per donor, around 20% of them non-productive. A later genetic analysis used genome-wide SNP genotypes for about three fifths of the roughly 700 donors, treating that subset as a discovery cohort. The study aimed to test whether signatures of past pathogen exposure could be identified by cataloging public T cell receptors. Alongside the repertoire data, information on donor age, sex, ethnicity and CMV serostatus was compiled. Both class I and class II loci were covered by HLA typing, at four-digit resolution. Of the 300 to 500 genotyped donors, less than 90% were placed in the genetic ancestry cluster associated with self-reported Caucasian donors. All discovery cohort repertoires had been generated using a single sequencing platform. Five DR-DQ haplotypes were treated as single units for association and clustering because of strong linkage in the cohort. In a later analysis, previously published TCR beta repertoires from 600 to 850 donors were re-analyzed and high-resolution HLA genotyping was added so that TCR occurrence patterns could be studied. Around 320 gigabases of sequencing data and tens of millions of unique TCR sequences were included in an early release covering about 600 HLA-typed donors. A separate validation cohort of more than 100 different subjects was used in addition to the 666-subject first cohort. An earlier analysis of several hundred of the donors applied high-throughput TCR beta sequencing to assess whether each TCR beta V gene segment acted as functional or pseudogenic. The later analysis used no new phenotypic data to find candidate immune exposures, relying instead on TCR beta sequences and their occurrence across donors. The number of donors typed differed by locus, with roughly 629-640 for A, B, C, DRB1 and DQB1, around 520 for DQA1, about 610 for DPA1, and around 460 for DPB1.

Library preparation was by the immunoSEQ multiplex PCR assay. The multiplex PCR relied on a mix of 60 forward primers for TCR Vbeta segments and 13 reverse primers for TCR Jbeta segments. Amplification of the CDR3 region of rearranged TCR beta genes was performed with a multiplex PCR assay on genomic DNA. On the Illumina HiSeq System, the amplified TCR beta libraries were sequenced as 87-base-pair reads. The study's own analysis went as follows. A later analysis counted about 82 million unique TCR beta chains across the 650 to 700 repertoires, and around 9.9 million of these chains were shared by at least two donors. To remove PCR and sequencing errors, raw reads were error-corrected and collapsed into unique sequences using a nearest-neighbor algorithm that merged closely related sequences. To assign V, D and J gene segments, CDR3 sequences were aligned to IMGT reference sequences. Each retained sequence needed at least a six-nucleotide match to both a V gene segment and a J gene segment. Rearrangements were classified as productive when the CDR3 lacked stop codons and remained in frame with V and J, and all other rearrangements were classified as non-productive. Following IMGT convention, CDR3 was defined as the stretch from the second conserved V-encoded cysteine up to the conserved J-encoded phenylalanine. In an earlier analysis of 500 to 650 of the donors, sequences lacking an unambiguous match to a single V gene segment were excluded. In an earlier analysis of a few hundred of the donors, V segments were called functional above 56.7% productive rearrangements and were called segregating when the between-donor standard deviation exceeded 5%. To diagnose cytomegalovirus status from the catalog of TCR beta chain sequences, a statistical classification framework was built. V and J gene assignment, in a later analysis, came from comparing TCR nucleotide sequences with IMGT/GENE-DB human TR gene sequences. Using the TCRdist pipeline, a later analysis assigned CDR3 sequences along with most-parsimonious VDJ recombination scenarios. In a later analysis, every TCR beta chain was defined by the combination of its CDR3 amino acid sequence and its V-gene family, and reads without a unique V-gene family were dropped. In a later analysis, 450 to 600 highly shared, low-generation-probability nucleotide sequences were removed to address suspected cross-contamination and a sequencing artifact. In a later analysis, a clonal expansion index for each public chain was calculated from normalized within-repertoire ranks of inferred template counts. In a later analysis, generation probabilities were computed with a VDJ recombination model fitted to out-of-frame rearrangements, and the resulting probabilities were checked against IGoR. Hypergeometric tests were used in a later analysis to score TCR-TCR, TCR-HLA and TCR-CMV co-occurrence, with a repertoire-size bias correction applied to the TCR pairs. A later analysis estimated false discovery rates by permuting HLA or CMV assignments 20 times. In a later analysis, co-occurring TCRs were grouped using DBSCAN, and TCRdist sequence similarity was added for clustering within HLA-allele-positive subsets. Repertoires with fewer than 30,000 or more than 120,000 public chains were left out of co-occurrence clustering, as were five repertoires with anomalous nucleotide sharing. TCRdb's version of the immuneACCESS table is confined to in-frame rearrangements and falls short of the full clone set. An unresolved V gene accounts for under half of the shortfall where checked; the remainder is of unknown origin. The D gene and trimming were derived from the DNA, and the V and J assignments and clone size from that table. The sample table shows almost 200,000 clones, and 70% to 80% are seen once. Together, the top ten hold roughly 0.4% of the sample.

Study-level results and caveats: Most CMV-associated TCR beta chains appeared to be HLA-restricted in a later analysis, and the HLA associations seemed to be driven largely by CMV exposure. When HLA alleles, especially DR and DQ, strongly co-occurred, attributing TCR associations to individual alleles was difficult. The only immune exposure information available for the cohort was CMV serostatus. A further reported finding was that TCR beta sequences accurately predicted the HLA-A and HLA-B alleles for most subjects in the first cohort. Because some donors lacked HLA typing at each locus, the association tests relied only on the typed subset. Correlated functional status among segregating V segments might reflect linkage disequilibrium, but an unknown experimental factor could not be ruled out. The presence/absence analyses assumed that sequencing depth was roughly uniform across donors, and that assumption may not be true. A later genetic analysis reported fewer N-insertions in productive TCRs among donors in an Asian-associated ancestry cluster than the roughly 700-donor mean. The cohort was sequenced for TCR beta chains only, and without alpha or paired-chain data the features that could be detected were limited. In the study, around 150 TCR beta chains were listed as associated with cytomegalovirus. Because counts were too low, around 17 rarely observed V segments, including chromosome 9 orphons, were left out of the earlier analysis of a few hundred of the donors. A group of highly shared sequence variants was considered likely to be a technical artifact of the sequencing pipeline. In vitro tests confirmed that a few of the cytomegalovirus-associated TCR beta chains recognize cytomegalovirus antigens. It was suggested by the authors that the approach could potentially be generalized to other disease states and immunological phenotypes. In a later analysis, HLA-associated TCR beta chains were found to be more clonally expanded and to have lower generation probabilities than equally common non-associated chains. Most TCR sequences were seen in very few donors, while some public TCRs were found in many individuals. The classifier was reported to diagnose cytomegalovirus status with high specificity and sensitivity in both the original cohort and the validation cohort. A later analysis associated about 17,000 TCR beta sequences with specific HLA alleles at a false discovery rate of 0.05. A later analysis reported that several top co-occurrence clusters appeared linked to parvovirus B19, influenza, CMV and Epstein-Barr virus. A later analysis found that TCR association rates varied across HLA loci, with DRB1 alleles showing the most associated TCRs and HLA-C alleles the fewest. An earlier analysis of approximately 540 of the donors showed that most TCR beta V segments appeared in productive rearrangements either about 87% or about 30% of the time, which broadly matched IMGT annotations. An association between a missense DCLRE1C variant and V-gene and J-gene trimming of TCR beta chains was found in a later genetic analysis and replicated in an independent cohort. The 87-base-pair reads could not distinguish some IMGT-functional V segments, including TRBV6-2 and TRBV6-3, so those segments were excluded.

The sequence was collected from a male donor in good health and CMV-seropositive. This chain is built from TRBV4-1 and TRBJ2-5, with 9 bases aligning to TRBD1. Sequences were obtained from PBMCs. The sequence in DNA is TGCGCCAGCAGCCAAGAGACAGGGGGTGGGGAGACCCAGTACTTC. This encodes CASSQETGGGETQYF.